The text below deals with one T cell receptor (beta chain). This clonotype was observed a single time. Its antigen is unknown. Germline and junction disagree at one end, which may indicate a read error. The entry originates in a study of tumor and adjacent non-tumor tissue in lung cancer listed by TCRdb under 2018. Some background on the complete study: By cancer type, the cohort comprised approximately 12 adenocarcinoma patients, 2 squamous cell carcinoma patients and 1 small cell lung cancer patient. Among the 15 or so patients, ages ranged from about 31 to 85 years, about 10 were men and 5 were women, and disease was TNM stage I to III. Using bulk TCRbeta repertoires from under 18 lung cancer patients, the study set lung tumor tissue side by side with matched distant non-tumor lung tissue. For each patient, one tumor sample and one normal lung sample were taken, giving around 31 paired specimens that underwent TCRbeta CDR3 sequencing. In total, sequencing yielded fewer than 150 million productive TCRbeta reads, which works out to an average of about 4 million reads per sample.

Library construction relied on multiplex PCR. The run used an Illumina HiSeq 2500. TCRbeta libraries were constructed through three rounds of nested PCR with primers (Table S4) according to protocols modified from ARM-PCR. Before sequencing, PCR products in the 200-500 bp range were cut out of the gel and cleaned up using the QIAquick gel extraction kit. On the authors' methods: Reads were cleaned with Trimmomatic, merged with FLASH into complete CDR3 sequences, and assigned to V(D)J germline segments with MiTCR. Clonal diversity was computed as the inverse Simpson's index with VDJtools. In-frame sequences without a premature stop codon were defined as productive reads. Using fastp at Q25 and MiXCR, TCRdb reprocessed the public reads and kept productive beta chains. Each entry is one CDR3 protein sequence, shown with its most common DNA and genes. These V and J calls rely on TCRdb rather than the paper's analysis. This sample is represented by over 85,000 distinct CDR3 sequences; roughly 84% of them were singletons. Of the sample, approximately 22% is held by the ten largest clones.

Results the study describes overall, beyond this receptor: Neither the sequencing platform nor unique molecular identifiers are mentioned in the methods. TCR diversity (inverse Simpson) was significantly higher in tumor than in normal lung tissue (roughly 430 vs 170, P = 0.0075, Mann-Whitney U test). The cohort had only about 14 patients, and the authors noted that larger samples and more detailed clinical data are needed. Because peripheral blood was not sequenced, blood TCRbeta repertoires in the lung cancer patients of the study were not examined. Younger patients had significantly higher TCR diversity, and higher tumor TCR diversity was associated with shorter overall and disease-free survival. The top 100 clones made up a significantly larger cumulative share of the repertoire in normal lung than in tumor tissue.

RNA was isolated from bulk unsorted tissue, and RNA quality was assessed with a NanoDrop ND-1000 and an Agilent 2100. Donors were newly diagnosed lung cancer patients admitted for thoracic surgery in China between August and November 2014, without prior chemotherapy. Patients with previous radiotherapy or chemotherapy, or with another concurrent cancer, were excluded from the study. Surgical tissue pieces of roughly 1-2 cm3 were preserved in RNAlater solution and were kept at -80 degrees C until use. This clonotype was sampled from a man in his 70s with non-small cell lung cancer. Sequencing was carried out using lung tumor tissue.

The DNA sequence is TGTGTCAGCAGTTCCGGCGGTGGTGGGAGCCTCCACAATGAGCAGTCCTTC. This yields the protein CVSSSGGGGSLHNEQSF. In this chain, TRBV12-3 or TRBV12-4 is recombined with TRBJ2-1, with TRBD2 tentatively as D gene (5 bases match). The CDR3 runs 17 amino acids, cysteine and phenylalanine included. Only the CDR3 region is kept as DNA, spanning 51 bases read in frame from base 1.